The rows below give T cell receptor beta chains drawn from one sample of a study of shared clonotypes between healthy human individuals. The protocol was immunoSEQ multiplex PCR, while the TCRdb copy is restricted to in-frame clones and leaves out a portion. The sample yields more than 500,000 clones, 85% to 95% seen once. Sequenced input: naive CD8+ T cells sorted from blood. These receptor sequences come from a woman between 25 and 40 years old in good health. Both conserved end residues are part of each CDR3. The D gene is left open where the match is weak. Some rows have no size entry. The others give once, few or many, or a class for an expanded clone.

j_call: TRBJ2-7; clone_size: -; v_call: TRBV28; d_call: TRBD2; cdr3_aa: CASSLEAGSYEQYF; cdr3_nt: TGTGCCAGCAGTTTAGAAGCGGGGAGCTACGAGCAGTACTTC
j_call: TRBJ2-7; clone_size: -; v_call: TRBV27; d_call: TRBD2; cdr3_aa: CASSLLAGASYEQYF; cdr3_nt: TGTGCCAGCAGTTTACTAGCGGGAGCTTCCTACGAGCAGTACTTC
j_call: TRBJ2-3; clone_size: -; v_call: TRBV4-1; d_call: -; cdr3_aa: CASSHGATVMDTQYF; cdr3_nt: TGCGCCAGCAGCCACGGGGCCACTGTGATGGATACGCAGTATTTT
j_call: TRBJ1-1; clone_size: -; v_call: TRBV6-1; d_call: -; cdr3_aa: CASSEAGRGTEAFF; cdr3_nt: TGTGCCAGCAGTGAAGCTGGGAGGGGCACTGAAGCTTTCTTT
j_call: TRBJ2-7; clone_size: -; v_call: TRBV2; d_call: -; cdr3_aa: CASSEAGGLLIPYEQYF; cdr3_nt: TGTGCCAGCAGTGAAGCGGGGGGACTTTTAATTCCCTACGAGCAGTACTTC
j_call: TRBJ2-1; clone_size: -; v_call: TRBV6-1; d_call: -; cdr3_aa: CASRDAGEQFF; cdr3_nt: TGTGCCAGCAGGGACGCAGGTGAGCAGTTCTTC
j_call: TRBJ2-7; clone_size: -; v_call: TRBV19; d_call: TRBD2; cdr3_aa: CASSIGGSYEQYF; cdr3_nt: TGTGCCAGTAGTATCGGGGGGTCCTACGAGCAGTACTTC
j_call: TRBJ2-5; clone_size: -; v_call: TRBV5-4; d_call: -; cdr3_aa: CASSSGGGKQYF; cdr3_nt: TGTGCCAGCAGCTCTGGAGGGGGTAAGCAGTACTTC
j_call: TRBJ2-7; clone_size: once; v_call: TRBV15; d_call: -; cdr3_aa: CATSRDRGLASYEQYF; cdr3_nt: TGTGCCACCAGCAGAGATCGCGGACTCGCATCCTACGAGCAGTACTTC
j_call: TRBJ2-5; clone_size: -; v_call: TRBV7-9; d_call: -; cdr3_aa: CASRLDVRETQYF; cdr3_nt: TGTGCCAGCAGGTTAGATGTTCGGGAGACCCAGTACTTC
j_call: TRBJ2-2; clone_size: -; v_call: TRBV5-1; d_call: TRBD1; cdr3_aa: CASSQGARGGELFF; cdr3_nt: TGCGCCAGCAGCCAGGGGGCGCGAGGCGGGGAGCTGTTTTTT
j_call: TRBJ2-2; clone_size: -; v_call: TRBV27; d_call: TRBD2; cdr3_aa: CASSLTAGVVTGELFF; cdr3_nt: TGTGCCAGCAGTCTTACAGCGGGAGTGGTCACCGGGGAGCTGTTTTTT
j_call: TRBJ2-2; clone_size: -; v_call: TRBV25-1; d_call: -; cdr3_aa: CASSELVVGTGELFF; cdr3_nt: TGTGCCAGCAGTGAATTGGTAGTAGGCACCGGGGAGCTGTTTTTT
j_call: TRBJ2-7; clone_size: -; v_call: TRBV10-1; d_call: TRBD1; cdr3_aa: CASSESGTGLREQYF; cdr3_nt: TGCGCCAGCAGTGAGTCCGGGACAGGGCTCCGAGAGCAGTACTTC
j_call: TRBJ2-7; clone_size: -; v_call: TRBV29-1; d_call: -; cdr3_aa: CSVARGYEQYF; cdr3_nt: TGCAGCGTTGCCAGGGGATACGAGCAGTACTTC
j_call: TRBJ2-7; clone_size: -; v_call: TRBV2; d_call: TRBD1; cdr3_aa: CASSDRQGSSYEQYF; cdr3_nt: TGTGCCAGCAGTGATCGACAGGGGAGCTCCTACGAGCAGTACTTC
j_call: TRBJ1-5; clone_size: -; v_call: TRBV28; d_call: -; cdr3_aa: CASSLDISSNQPQHF; cdr3_nt: TGTGCCAGCAGCCTGGACATTTCGAGCAATCAGCCCCAGCATTTT
j_call: TRBJ1-1; clone_size: -; v_call: TRBV5-6; d_call: TRBD1; cdr3_aa: CASSFAVGDRGLSEAFF; cdr3_nt: TGTGCCAGCAGCTTTGCAGTAGGGGACAGGGGGCTTAGTGAAGCTTTCTTT
j_call: TRBJ1-2; clone_size: once; v_call: TRBV6-6; d_call: -; cdr3_aa: CASRSVGGNYGYTF; cdr3_nt: TGTGCCAGCCGAAGTGTCGGTGGAAACTATGGCTACACCTTC
j_call: TRBJ2-5; clone_size: -; v_call: TRBV30; d_call: -; cdr3_aa: CAWSVPPLEETQYF; cdr3_nt: TGTGCCTGGAGTGTACCTCCCCTTGAAGAGACCCAGTACTTC
j_call: TRBJ2-4; clone_size: -; v_call: TRBV27; d_call: TRBD2; cdr3_aa: CASSSNGLADINLAKNIQYF; cdr3_nt: TGTGCCAGCAGTTCCAACGGACTAGCGGACATAAACTTAGCCAAAAACATTCAGTACTTC
j_call: TRBJ2-7; clone_size: -; v_call: TRBV7-9; d_call: -; cdr3_aa: CASSLGVYEQYF; cdr3_nt: TGTGCCAGCAGCTTAGGGGTTTACGAGCAGTACTTC
j_call: TRBJ2-7; clone_size: -; v_call: TRBV10-2; d_call: -; cdr3_aa: CASMSTPGGYEQYF; cdr3_nt: TGCGCCAGCATGTCTACACCCGGCGGCTACGAGCAGTACTTC
j_call: TRBJ2-7; clone_size: -; v_call: TRBV5-1; d_call: TRBD2; cdr3_aa: CASSLDRPYSGQSYEQYF; cdr3_nt: TGCGCCAGCAGCTTGGATCGCCCTTATAGCGGGCAGTCCTACGAGCAGTACTTC
j_call: TRBJ1-1; clone_size: -; v_call: TRBV5-6; d_call: TRBD1; cdr3_aa: CASSFIPGQVNTEAFF; cdr3_nt: TGTGCCAGCAGCTTTATTCCCGGACAGGTGAACACTGAAGCTTTCTTT
j_call: TRBJ1-2; clone_size: few; v_call: TRBV19; d_call: TRBD1; cdr3_aa: CASDRGDGYTF; cdr3_nt: TGTGCCAGCGACAGGGGAGATGGCTACACCTTC
j_call: TRBJ2-7; clone_size: -; v_call: TRBV27; d_call: TRBD2; cdr3_aa: CASSLLPGLAGHEQYF; cdr3_nt: TGTGCCAGCAGTTTGCTTCCGGGACTAGCGGGACACGAGCAGTACTTC
j_call: TRBJ2-1; clone_size: -; v_call: TRBV7-9; d_call: TRBD2; cdr3_aa: CASSHTSGLTYNEQFF; cdr3_nt: TGTGCCAGCAGCCATACTAGCGGGCTCACCTACAATGAGCAGTTCTTC
j_call: TRBJ2-7; clone_size: -; v_call: TRBV15; d_call: -; cdr3_aa: CATSLEWAYEQYF; cdr3_nt: TGTGCCACCAGTCTCGAATGGGCCTACGAGCAGTACTTC
j_call: TRBJ2-7; clone_size: -; v_call: TRBV28; d_call: -; cdr3_aa: CASSPGTATSYEQYF; cdr3_nt: TGTGCCAGCAGCCCGGGGACGGCGACCTCCTACGAGCAGTACTTC
j_call: TRBJ2-7; clone_size: once; v_call: TRBV5-6; d_call: -; cdr3_aa: CASSLSTHTYEQYF; cdr3_nt: TGTGCCAGCAGCTTGTCTACACACACCTACGAGCAGTACTTC
j_call: TRBJ1-1; clone_size: -; v_call: TRBV5-8; d_call: -; cdr3_aa: CASSLTANTEAFF; cdr3_nt: TGTGCCAGCAGCTTGACGGCGAACACTGAAGCTTTCTTT
j_call: TRBJ2-3; clone_size: -; v_call: TRBV27; d_call: TRBD2; cdr3_aa: CASSFVGRAGDTQYF; cdr3_nt: TGTGCCAGCAGTTTCGTCGGGAGGGCGGGAGATACGCAGTATTTT
j_call: TRBJ1-2; clone_size: -; v_call: TRBV14; d_call: -; cdr3_aa: CASSQDSLARGYTF; cdr3_nt: TGTGCCAGCAGCCAAGATTCCCTCGCGCGGGGCTACACCTTC
j_call: TRBJ2-7; clone_size: -; v_call: TRBV27; d_call: TRBD2; cdr3_aa: CASSSWGSGMDYEQYF; cdr3_nt: TGTGCCAGCAGTTCGTGGGGTAGCGGGATGGACTACGAGCAGTACTTC
j_call: TRBJ2-7; clone_size: -; v_call: TRBV5-3; d_call: TRBD2; cdr3_aa: CASSLTSGSYEQYF; cdr3_nt: TGTGCCAGCAGCTTGACTAGCGGCTCCTACGAGCAGTACTTC